This T cell receptor (beta chain) was recorded in a study of blood T cell repertoires in COVID-19. Study information: Sites in the United States, Italy and Spain provided acute and convalescent COVID-19 samples.

Study processing details: Estimation of nucleated cell counts relied on the amplification of reference gene primers. Assay: immunoSEQ multiplex PCR; the TCRdb copy retains only in-frame clones and omits some. That table is the source of V, J and clone size, and D and trimming were worked out from the DNA. The sample lists some 160,000 clones; approximately 79% were seen once. This clone was observed a single time. V was pared by 5 bases and J by 4 bases, with 18 bases between. The CDR3 covers 15 residues. CDR1 and CDR2 from the germline V gene are MNHEY and SVGAGI. The sequence was obtained from a man aged 45-65 years with active or convalescent COVID-19. The specimen sequenced was peripheral blood. The chain uses TRBV6-5 and TRBJ2-7, with a weak D call TRBD2 (5 bases). The CDR3 reads CASSHPRGRTYEQYF. The CDR3 DNA follows: TGTGCCAGCAGTCACCCTCGAGGGAGAACATACGAGCAGTACTTC.